This T cell receptor (beta chain) came from a study of T cells in localized non-small cell lung cancer. General study findings and limits: Clonality of T cells reached its maximum in uninvolved adjacent lung, surpassing tumor. Longer overall survival accompanied higher blood T cell density. There were a median 57 of the top 100 tumor clones appearing in adjacent lung.

The CDR3 sequence is 17 residues long. Trimming removed 6 bases at V and 3 bases at J, with 21 bases between. CDR1 and CDR2 (germline): LNHDA, SQIVND (reference sequence). TCRdb's copy holds only in-frame clones and misses some; the assay was immunoSEQ multiplex PCR. Of about 7,300 clones listed, roughly 23% are singletons. Turning to this clone: Its antigen is still unknown.

The J gene is TRBJ1-5, the V gene TRBV19, with D possibly matching TRBD1 (6 bases). The TCR sequence derives from a man aged 35 to 69 with stage III squamous cell lung carcinoma. The starting material was lung tumor tissue, obtained before any cancer treatment. CDR3 region: CASSAGKWGPINQPQHF. The CDR3 DNA sequence: TGTGCCAGTAGCGCAGGGAAGTGGGGGCCCATCAATCAGCCCCAGCATTTT.